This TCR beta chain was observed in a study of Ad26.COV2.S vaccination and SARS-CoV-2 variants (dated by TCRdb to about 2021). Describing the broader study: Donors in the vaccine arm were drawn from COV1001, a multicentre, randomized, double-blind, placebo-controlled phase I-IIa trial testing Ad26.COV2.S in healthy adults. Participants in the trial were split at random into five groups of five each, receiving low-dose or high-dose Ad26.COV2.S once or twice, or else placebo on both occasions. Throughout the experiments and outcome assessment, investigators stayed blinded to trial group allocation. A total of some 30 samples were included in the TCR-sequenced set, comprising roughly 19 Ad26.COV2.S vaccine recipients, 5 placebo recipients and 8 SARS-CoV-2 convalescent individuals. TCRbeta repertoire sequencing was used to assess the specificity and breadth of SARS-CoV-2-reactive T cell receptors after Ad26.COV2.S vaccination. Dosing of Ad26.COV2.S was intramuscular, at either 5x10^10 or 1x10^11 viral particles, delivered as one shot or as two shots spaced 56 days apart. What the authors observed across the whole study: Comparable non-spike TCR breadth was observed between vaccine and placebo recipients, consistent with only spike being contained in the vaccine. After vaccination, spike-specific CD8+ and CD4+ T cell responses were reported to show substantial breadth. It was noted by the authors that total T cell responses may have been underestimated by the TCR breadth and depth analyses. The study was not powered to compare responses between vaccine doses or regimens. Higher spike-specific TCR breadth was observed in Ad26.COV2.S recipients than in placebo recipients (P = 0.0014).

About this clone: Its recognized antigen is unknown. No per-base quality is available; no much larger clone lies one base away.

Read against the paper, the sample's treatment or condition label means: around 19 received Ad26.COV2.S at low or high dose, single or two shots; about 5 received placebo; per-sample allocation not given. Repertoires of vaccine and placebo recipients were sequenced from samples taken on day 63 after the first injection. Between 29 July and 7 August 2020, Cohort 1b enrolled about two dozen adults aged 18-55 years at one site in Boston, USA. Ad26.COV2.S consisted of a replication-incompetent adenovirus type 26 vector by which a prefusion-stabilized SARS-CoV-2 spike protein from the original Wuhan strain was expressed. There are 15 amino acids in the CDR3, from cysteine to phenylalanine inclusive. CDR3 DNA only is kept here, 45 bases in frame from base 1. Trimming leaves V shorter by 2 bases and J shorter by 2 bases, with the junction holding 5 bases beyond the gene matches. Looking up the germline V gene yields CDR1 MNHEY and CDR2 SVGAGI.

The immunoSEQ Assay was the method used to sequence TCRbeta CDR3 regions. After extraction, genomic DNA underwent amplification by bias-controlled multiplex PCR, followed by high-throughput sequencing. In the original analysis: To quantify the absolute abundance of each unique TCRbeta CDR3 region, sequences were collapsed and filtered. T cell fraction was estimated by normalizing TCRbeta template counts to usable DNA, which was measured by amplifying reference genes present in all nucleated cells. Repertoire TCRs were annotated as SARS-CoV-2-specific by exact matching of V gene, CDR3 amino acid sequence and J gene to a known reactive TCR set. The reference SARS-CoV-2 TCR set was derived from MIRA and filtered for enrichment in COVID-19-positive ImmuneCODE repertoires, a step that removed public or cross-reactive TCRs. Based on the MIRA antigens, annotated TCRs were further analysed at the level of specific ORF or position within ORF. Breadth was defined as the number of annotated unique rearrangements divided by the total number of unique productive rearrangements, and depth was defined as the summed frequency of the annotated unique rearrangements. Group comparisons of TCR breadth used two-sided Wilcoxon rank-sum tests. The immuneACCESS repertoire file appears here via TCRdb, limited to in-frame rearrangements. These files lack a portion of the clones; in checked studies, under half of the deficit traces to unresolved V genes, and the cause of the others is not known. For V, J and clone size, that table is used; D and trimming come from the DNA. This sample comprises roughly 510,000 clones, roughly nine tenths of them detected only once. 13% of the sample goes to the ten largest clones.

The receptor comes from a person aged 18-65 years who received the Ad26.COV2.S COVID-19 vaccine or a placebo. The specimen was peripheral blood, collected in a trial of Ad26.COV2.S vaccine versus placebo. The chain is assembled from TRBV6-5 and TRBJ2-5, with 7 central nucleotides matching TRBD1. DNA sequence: TGTGCCAGCAGTTACCAGACAGGGTCGCAAGAGACCCAGTACTTC. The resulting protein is CASSYQTGSQETQYF.